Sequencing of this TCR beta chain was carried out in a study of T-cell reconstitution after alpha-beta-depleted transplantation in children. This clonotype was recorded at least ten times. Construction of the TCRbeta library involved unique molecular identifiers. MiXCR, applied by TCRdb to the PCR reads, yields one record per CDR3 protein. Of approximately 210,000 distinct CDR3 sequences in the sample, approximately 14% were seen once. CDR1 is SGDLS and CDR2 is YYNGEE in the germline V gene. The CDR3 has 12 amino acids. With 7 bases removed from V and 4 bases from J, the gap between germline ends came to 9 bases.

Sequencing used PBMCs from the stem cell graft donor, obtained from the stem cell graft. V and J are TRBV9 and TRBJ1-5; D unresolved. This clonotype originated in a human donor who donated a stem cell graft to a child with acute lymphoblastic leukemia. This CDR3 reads CASGGANQPQHF. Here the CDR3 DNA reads TGTGCCAGCGGAGGTGCAAATCAGCCCCAGCATTTT.